The 14 T cell receptor beta chains below were found in one sample sequenced in a study of CD8 T cells in ankylosing spondylitis. One entry per CDR3 protein results from TCRdb running MiXCR on the 5' RACE reads. The sample lists roughly 130,000 distinct CDR3 sequences; 9.3% were seen once. Sequencing was performed on blood, either unsorted or a sorted T cell fraction (not recorded which). These receptors were obtained from a male donor with ankylosing spondylitis or in good health (not recorded which).

The sample holds many counts of this clonotype. The chain joins TRBV6-2 or TRBV6-3 to TRBJ2-7; a weak D match, TRBD1 (6 bases). CDR3 length equals 13 residues. Germline assignment: CDR1 MNHEY and CDR2 SVGEGT. The V and J ends lost 5 bases and 1 base respectively, with 9 bases between them. The CDR3 nucleotides read TGTGCCAGCAGTCGGACAGCGTCCTACGAGCAGTACTTC. As protein: CASSRTASYEQYF.

This clonotype was seen ten or more times. CDR3 protein: CASSSGGRMGEQYF. The CDR3 DNA is TGTGCCAGCAGTTCGGGCGGGAGAATGGGCGAGCAGTACTTC. The chain couples TRBV12-3 or TRBV12-4 to TRBJ2-7, with TRBD2 matching over 7 bases. Unmatched junction bases numbered 9, after V lost 4 bases and J lost 6 bases. The CDR3 totals 14 residues.

This clonotype was seen many times. The chain has TRBV12-3 or TRBV12-4 and TRBJ2-5, with TRBD1 as a possible D gene (6 bases). V gave up 6 bases and J gave up 4 bases, with 12 bases separating them. The CDR3 runs to 13 residues. Here the CDR3 DNA reads TGTGCCAGCAGGAGGGACACGGTAGAGACCCAGTACTTC. Its protein is CASRRDTVETQYF.

V is TRBV7-2 and J is TRBJ2-3, with 7 bases that match TRBD2. Germline V lookup: CDR1 SGHTA, CDR2 FQGNSA. V was pared by 1 base and J by 11 bases, with 18 bases of the junction left unmatched. The CDR3 is 17 amino acids. CDR3 coding DNA: TGTGCCAGCAGCTTAGGGGCGTTTCGGGAGGAGCGTCGTTGGCAGTATTTT. It codes for CASSLGAFREERRWQYF.

This clonotype was detected many times. The chain links TRBV9 to TRBJ2-5, with 11 bases identical to TRBD2. The CDR3 has 17 amino acids. Germline V gives CDR1 SGDLS, CDR2 YYNGEE. The J segment lost 5 bases and the V segment lost 5 bases, leaving 14 bases of the junction unmatched. CDR3 in amino acids: CASSGEVSGRVPETQYF. Here the CDR3 DNA reads TGTGCCAGCAGTGGGGAAGTTAGCGGGAGGGTCCCGGAGACCCAGTACTTC.

This clonotype was seen ten or more times. The gene calls are TRBV29-1 and TRBJ2-2, with TRBD2 matching over 7 bases. This CDR3 is built from 14 residues. Germline V gene lookup returns CDR1 SQVTM and CDR2 ANQGSEA. With 4 bases clipped from V and 4 bases from J, the junction kept 6 bases outside the gene matches. CDR3 bases: TGCAGCGTTGGGCGGGAGACTGTCACCGGGGAGCTGTTTTTT. It yields the protein CSVGRETVTGELFF.

Ten or more counts support this clonotype. The chain is built from TRBV20-1 and TRBJ1-2, with a tentative D call TRBD1 (5 bases). CDR3 length: 14 residues. Looked up from germline, CDR1 is DFQATT and CDR2 is SNEGSKA (reference sequence). Between the trimmed V and J ends, which lost 6 bases and 8 bases, there was a span of 22 bases. CDR3 sequence (DNA): TGCAGTGCGGCCCTCAGGGAGCAGGCAATGGGCTACACCTTC. Translated: CSAALREQAMGYTF.

CDR3 coding DNA: TGCGCCAGCAGCTCGGGGGACCTCACGGATACGCAGTATTTT. It translates to CASSSGDLTDTQYF. The chain recombines TRBV5-1 with TRBJ2-3; a possible D gene is TRBD2 (6 bases). This CDR3 spans 14 amino acids. V lost 3 bases to trimming and J lost 6 bases, with 14 bases between them. The germline gives CDR1 SGHRS, CDR2 YFSETQ.

This clonotype has ten or more counts. The rearrangement links TRBV7-2 to TRBJ2-2; 8 nucleotides agree with TRBD1. The CDR3 has 16 amino acids. The germline V gene has CDR1 SGHTA and CDR2 FQGNSA. The ends lost 7 bases at V and 4 bases at J; junction bases unmatched: 11. The DNA for the CDR3 is TGTGCCAGCACCCTCATCAGGGGGCTATTCACCGGGGAGCTGTTTTTT. Translation gives CASTLIRGLFTGELFF.

This clonotype was detected ten times or more. V is TRBV11-2 and J is TRBJ2-7; D is ambiguous. Trimming removed 1 base from V and 2 bases from J, with 12 bases in between. Germline-derived CDR1 and CDR2 are SGHAT and FQNNGV. The CDR3 is 15 residues long. CDR3 loop: CASSLGLQATYEQYF. CDR3 DNA: TGTGCCAGCAGCTTAGGCCTTCAAGCGACCTACGAGCAGTACTTC. Drawing the rest from reference TRBV11-2 and TRBJ2-7, the complete variable domain is EAGVAQSPRYKIIEKRQSVAFWCNPISGHATLYWYQQILGQGPKLLIQFQNNGVVDDSQLPKDRFSAERLKGVDSTLKIQPAKLEDSAVYLCASSLGLQATYEQYFGPGTRLTVT.

This clonotype was seen repeatedly, ten times or more. The chain's CDR3 is CSATGTSAKNIQYF. Here the CDR3 DNA reads TGCAGCGCTACCGGGACTAGCGCAAAAAACATTCAGTACTTC. The genes are TRBV29-1 and TRBJ2-4, with 10 bases that match TRBD2. Germline-derived CDR1 and CDR2 are SQVTM and ANQGSEA. This CDR3 region has 14 residues. V was clipped by 7 bases and J by 4 bases; unmatched bases: 7.

This clonotype has ten or more counts. The genes are TRBV20-1 and TRBJ1-6, with D unresolved. The CDR3 is made up of 12 amino acids. Per germline, CDR1 DFQATT and CDR2 SNEGSKA (reference sequence). The V and J ends lost 3 bases and 9 bases respectively, with 9 bases between them. CDR3: CSARSGFSPLHF. In DNA form, the CDR3 reads TGCAGTGCTAGGAGCGGGTTTTCACCCCTCCACTTT.

J is TRBJ1-2 and V is TRBV7-9; D might be TRBD1 (5 bases). CDR3 size: 13 residues. Between the trimmed V and J ends, which lost 1 base and 4 bases, there was a span of 7 bases. The germline gives CDR1 SEHNR, CDR2 FQNEAQ (reference sequence). CDR3 residues: CASSLVGTYGYTF. The CDR3 nucleotides are TGTGCCAGCAGCTTAGTGGGGACCTATGGCTACACCTTC.

The chain carries TRBV7-2 and TRBJ2-4; the D gene is possibly TRBD1 (5 bases). The length of the CDR3 is 15 residues. The V end was cut by 4 bases, the J end by 3 bases, with 13 bases between. Germline V gene data show CDR1 as SGHTA and CDR2 as FQGNSA. Here the CDR3 DNA reads TGTGCCAGCAGCTCCGCATCAGGGAACAAAAACATTCAGTACTTC. Translated: CASSSASGNKNIQYF.